A selection of T cell receptor beta chains follows, all from one sample in a study of spatial heterogeneity in lung cancer. TCRdb analysed the 5' RACE reads with MiXCR anew, one entry per CDR3 protein. The sample carries around 120,000 distinct CDR3 sequences, 10% to 15% recorded once. The sample was PBMCs, taken at follow-up. The receptors derive from a male donor with early-stage non-small cell lung cancer. The CDR3 runs from the conserved cysteine through the conserved F or W. A D gene is named only where the DNA matches it firmly. Expanded clones are given a class, and other clones once, few, many or no size at all.

v_call	clone_size	cdr3_length	d_call	j_call	cdr3_nt	cdr3_aa
TRBV7-2	.	15	.	TRBJ1-1	TGTGCCAGCAGCTTAGGGGTAGGTATCATCACTGAAGCTTTCTTT	CASSLGVGIITEAFF
TRBV28	few	14	.	TRBJ2-2	TGTGCCAGCCATGGGTGGATGAACACCGGGGAGCTGTTTTTT	CASHGWMNTGELFF
TRBV4-1	many	15	TRBD1	TRBJ1-1	TGCGCCAGCAGCCTGGCGGGACAGCGAATCACTGAAGCTTTCTTT	CASSLAGQRITEAFF
TRBV7-3	.	13	TRBD1	TRBJ2-3	TGTGCCAGCAGCACGACAGGGGCAGATACGCAGTATTTT	CASSTTGADTQYF
TRBV12-3/TRBV12-4	.	16	.	TRBJ2-6	TGTGCCAGCAGTTTCACAGGTGATCTCGGGGCCAACGTCCTGACTTTC	CASSFTGDLGANVLTF
TRBV7-2	.	12	.	TRBJ2-7	TGTGCCAGCAGCCCCGTCTCCTACGAGCAGTACTTC	CASSPVSYEQYF
TRBV6-5	many	16	TRBD2	TRBJ2-1	TGTGCCAGCAGTCGGACTAGCGGGGGGGCCTACAATGAGCAGTTCTTC	CASSRTSGGAYNEQFF
TRBV4-1	many	16	TRBD1	TRBJ1-2	TGCGCCAGCAGCCAAGAGGTCAGGGGGCACGTCTATGGCTACACCTTC	CASSQEVRGHVYGYTF
TRBV4-1	many	16	.	TRBJ1-2	TGCGCCAGCAGCCAAGAATGGGGGGGCCGCGGCTATGGCTACACCTTC	CASSQEWGGRGYGYTF
TRBV4-3	many	14	.	TRBJ2-3	TGCGCCAGCAGCCAAGTGCACGGCACAGATACGCAGTATTTT	CASSQVHGTDTQYF
TRBV13	.	14	TRBD2	TRBJ2-1	TGTGCCAGCACTAAGACTAGCGTCTACAATGAGCAGTTCTTC	CASTKTSVYNEQFF
TRBV28	few	15	.	TRBJ1-6	TGTGCCAGCGGCGCCCCGGCATTCGCGAATTCACCCCTCCACTTT	CASGAPAFANSPLHF
TRBV3-1	.	15	.	TRBJ1-1	TGTGCCAGCAGCCCATCATCGACCGCGAACACTGAAGCTTTCTTT	CASSPSSTANTEAFF
TRBV24-1	few	13	TRBD1	TRBJ2-5	TGTGCCACCTCCGACAGGGGGCCAGGGACCCAGTACTTC	CATSDRGPGTQYF
TRBV20-1	few	13	.	TRBJ1-5	TGCAGTGCTAGAGTTGGGTTCAATCAGCCCCAGCATTTT	CSARVGFNQPQHF
TRBV7-9	.	14	.	TRBJ1-4	TGTGCCAGCAGCTTCGGGCAGAATAATGAAAAACTGTTTTTT	CASSFGQNNEKLFF
TRBV27	few	15	.	TRBJ1-5	TGTGCCAGCAGTTTTACAGGGAATACCAATCAGCCCCAGCATTTT	CASSFTGNTNQPQHF
TRBV7-9	many	17	.	TRBJ2-3	TGTGCCAGCAGCTTAGTTTCGATGTCGATATCGGTAGATACGCAGTATTTT	CASSLVSMSISVDTQYF
TRBV29-1	many	11	.	TRBJ1-1	TGCAGCGTTAGGGTTGACAGAGCAGCTTTCTTT	CSVRVDRAAFF
TRBV20-1	.	17	.	TRBJ1-5	TGCAGTGCTAGAGCATTTGAGGACAGCTATAGCAATCAGCCCCAGCATTTT	CSARAFEDSYSNQPQHF
TRBV5-6	.	15	.	TRBJ2-7	TGTGCCAGCAGCTTGGTCAGGACGGAACACTACGAGCAGTACTTC	CASSLVRTEHYEQYF
TRBV27	many	14	TRBD1	TRBJ2-1	TGTGCCAGTAAGCGACAGGGGTCCTACAATGAGCAGTTCTTC	CASKRQGSYNEQFF
TRBV20-1	few	15	TRBD1	TRBJ2-7	TGCAGTGCAACAACGGGACAGGGGCGAAGCTACGAGCAGTACTTC	CSATTGQGRSYEQYF
TRBV9	few	15	TRBD1	TRBJ2-7	TGTGCCAGCAGCGTAACCGGGACAGGCGCCGGTGAGCAGTACTTC	CASSVTGTGAGEQYF
TRBV10-2	few	15	TRBD2	TRBJ2-3	TGCGCCAGTGGGCACGGGGGGATTAGCACAGATACGCAGTATTTT	CASGHGGISTDTQYF
TRBV2	few	14	TRBD1	TRBJ1-2	TGTGCCAGCAGTTGGACAGGGGGAAACTATGGCTACACCTTC	CASSWTGGNYGYTF
TRBV4-3	many	16	.	TRBJ1-2	TGCGCCAGCAGCCAAGACACAGGGCAAAGGGGCTATGGCTACACCTTC	CASSQDTGQRGYGYTF
TRBV9	.	15	TRBD1	TRBJ2-2	TGTGCCAGCAGCGTTACAGGGGGCAGCACCGGGGAGCTGTTTTTT	CASSVTGGSTGELFF
TRBV28	many	17	TRBD1	TRBJ2-2	TGTGCCAGCAGTTCCCTGACCGACAGGGGTAGACCCGGGGAGCTGTTTTTT	CASSSLTDRGRPGELFF
TRBV7-2	few	14	TRBD1	TRBJ2-7	TGTGCCAGCAGCGCCCGACAGGGGGGACGCGAGCAGTACTTC	CASSARQGGREQYF
TRBV28	.	18	TRBD1	TRBJ1-5	TGTGCCAGCAGAACCCGGGACAGGGCGGGTTATAGCAATCAGCCCCAGCATTTT	CASRTRDRAGYSNQPQHF
TRBV28	.	14	.	TRBJ2-4	TGTGCCAGCAGTTCCTCCGGACAGCAAAACATTCAGTACTTC	CASSSSGQQNIQYF
TRBV10-3	many	14	TRBD1	TRBJ1-4	TGTGCCACCAGAAGGGACAGGGAAAATGAAAAACTGTTTTTT	CATRRDRENEKLFF
TRBV4-1	few	18	.	TRBJ2-1	TGCGCCAGCAGCCAAGACCCCCAGGGTACCTTCGGCCACTTTGAGCAGTTCTTC	CASSQDPQGTFGHFEQFF
TRBV30	.	14	TRBD1	TRBJ2-2	TGTGCCTGGAGTTGGGACAGCCCGAGCGGGGAGCTGTTTTTT	CAWSWDSPSGELFF
TRBV5-1	few	17	.	TRBJ2-3	TGCGCCAGCAGCTTGGCCGTTTGGGAGAAGAACACAGATACGCAGTATTTT	CASSLAVWEKNTDTQYF
TRBV7-3	.	13	.	TRBJ1-1	TGTGCCAGCAGCCAACCCCAGAACACTGAAGCTTTCTTT	CASSQPQNTEAFF
TRBV12-3/TRBV12-4	.	16	TRBD2	TRBJ2-5	TGTGCCAGCAGTTTAGAGGGACTAGCGGGACAAGAGACCCAGTACTTC	CASSLEGLAGQETQYF
TRBV30	.	15	.	TRBJ1-1	TGTGCCTGGAGTTTATTCCAAGTGGGCGTAACTGAAGCTTTCTTT	CAWSLFQVGVTEAFF